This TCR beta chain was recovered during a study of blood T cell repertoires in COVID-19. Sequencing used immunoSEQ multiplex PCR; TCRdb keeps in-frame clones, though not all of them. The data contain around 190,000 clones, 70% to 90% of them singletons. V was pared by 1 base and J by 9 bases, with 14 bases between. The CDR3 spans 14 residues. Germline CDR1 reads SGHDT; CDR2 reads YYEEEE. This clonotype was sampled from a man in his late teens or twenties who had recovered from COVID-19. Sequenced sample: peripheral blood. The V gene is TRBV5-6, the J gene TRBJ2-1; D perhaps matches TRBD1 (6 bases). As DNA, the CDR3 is TGTGCCAGCAGCTTGTACTCAGGGGCCGGTGAGCAGTTCTTC. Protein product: CASSLYSGAGEQFF.